This T cell receptor beta chain is from a study of regulatory T cells in long-lasting Graves disease. Time point of the sample: persistent/refractory GD, antithyroid drugs over 5 years with positive TRAb. PBMCs were the source of the RNA used for TCR sequencing. All patients originated from an endocrinology department located in Xi'an, China. The V gene's germline CDR1 is SGHTA and CDR2 FQGNSA. This CDR3 comprises 14 residues. V dropped 6 bases and J dropped 5; count of bases not matched to a gene: 9. This clonotype was seen many times. Arm-PCR of CDR3 regions and iRepertoire HTBI primers were used to build TCR beta libraries. One entry per CDR3 protein, called by TCRdb with MiXCR from the multiplex PCR reads. The sample lists 350,000 to 450,000 distinct CDR3 sequences; roughly 20% were seen once.

The genes are TRBV7-2 and TRBJ2-5; the match to TRBD1 covers 7 bases. The starting material was peripheral blood mononuclear cells (PBMCs), obtained when the disease was refractory, from a patient treated with antithyroid drugs. This TCR was recovered from a female donor with Graves disease. The CDR3: CASSTTGVVETQYF. The CDR3, as DNA: TGTGCCAGCAGTACCACAGGGGTTGTGGAGACCCAGTACTTC.